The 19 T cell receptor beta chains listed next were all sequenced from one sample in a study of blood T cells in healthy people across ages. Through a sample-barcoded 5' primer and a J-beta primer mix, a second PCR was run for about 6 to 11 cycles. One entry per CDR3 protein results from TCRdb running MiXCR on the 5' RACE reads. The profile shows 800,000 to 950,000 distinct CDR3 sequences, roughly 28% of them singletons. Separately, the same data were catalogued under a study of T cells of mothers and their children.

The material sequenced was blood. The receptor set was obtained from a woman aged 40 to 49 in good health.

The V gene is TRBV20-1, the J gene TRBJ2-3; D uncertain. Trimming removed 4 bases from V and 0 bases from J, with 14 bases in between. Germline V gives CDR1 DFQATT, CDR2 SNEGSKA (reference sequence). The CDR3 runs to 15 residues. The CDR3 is CSATSGVGSTDTQYF. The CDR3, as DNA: TGCAGTGCTACTAGTGGCGTCGGTAGCACAGATACGCAGTATTTT.

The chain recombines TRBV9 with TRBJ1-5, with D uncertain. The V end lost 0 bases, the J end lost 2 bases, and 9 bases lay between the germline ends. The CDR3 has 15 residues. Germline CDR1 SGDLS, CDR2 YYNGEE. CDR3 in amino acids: CASSVAGGGNQPQHF. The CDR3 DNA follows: TGTGCCAGCAGCGTAGCAGGCGGGGGCAATCAGCCCCAGCATTTT.

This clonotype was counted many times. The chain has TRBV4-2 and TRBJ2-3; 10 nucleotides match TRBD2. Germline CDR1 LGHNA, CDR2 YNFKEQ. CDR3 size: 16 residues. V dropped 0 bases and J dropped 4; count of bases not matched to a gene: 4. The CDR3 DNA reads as TGTGCCAGCAGCCAAGATTCGAGCGGGGGGGCAGATACGCAGTATTTT. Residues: CASSQDSSGGADTQYF.

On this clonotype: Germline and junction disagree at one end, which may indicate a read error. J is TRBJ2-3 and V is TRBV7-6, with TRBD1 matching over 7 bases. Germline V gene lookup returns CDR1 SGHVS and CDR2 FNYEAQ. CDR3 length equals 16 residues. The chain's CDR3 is CAGSLRKTGSTDTQYF. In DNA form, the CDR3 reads TGTGCCGGCAGCTTAAGAAAGACAGGGTCTACAGATACGCAGTATTTT.

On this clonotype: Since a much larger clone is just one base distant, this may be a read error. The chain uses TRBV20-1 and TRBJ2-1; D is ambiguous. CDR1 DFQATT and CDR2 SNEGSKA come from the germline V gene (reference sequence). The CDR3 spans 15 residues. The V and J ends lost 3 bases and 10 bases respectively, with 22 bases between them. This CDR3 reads CSASDVPGRVYEQFF. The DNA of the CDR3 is TGCAGTGCTAGTGACGTCCCAGGTAGGGTGTACGAGCAGTTCTTC.

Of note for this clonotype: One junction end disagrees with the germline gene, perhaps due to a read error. The CDR3 reads CASSQGGGHSTDTHYF. CDR3 sequence (DNA): TGCGCCAGCAGCCAAGGAGGGGGGCATAGCACAGATACGCACTATTTT. The chain links TRBV4-3 to TRBJ2-3, with D possibly being TRBD1 or TRBD2 (6 bases each). The CDR3 sequence is 16 residues long. Germline CDR1 reads LGHNA; CDR2 reads YSLEER.

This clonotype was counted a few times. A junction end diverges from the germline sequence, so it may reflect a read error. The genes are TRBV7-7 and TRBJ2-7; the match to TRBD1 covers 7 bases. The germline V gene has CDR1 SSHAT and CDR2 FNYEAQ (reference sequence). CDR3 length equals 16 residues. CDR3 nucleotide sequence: TGTGCTAGCAGCTTAGCCAGACAGGGCCCCACCTACGAGCAGTACTTC. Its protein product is CASSLARQGPTYEQYF. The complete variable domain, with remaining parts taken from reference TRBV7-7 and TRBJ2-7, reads GAGVSQSPRYKVTKRGQDVTLRCDPISSHATLYWYQQALGQGPEFLTYFNYEAQPDKSGLPSDRFSAERPEGSISTLTIQRTEQRDSAMYRCASSLARQGPTYEQYFGPGTRLTVT.

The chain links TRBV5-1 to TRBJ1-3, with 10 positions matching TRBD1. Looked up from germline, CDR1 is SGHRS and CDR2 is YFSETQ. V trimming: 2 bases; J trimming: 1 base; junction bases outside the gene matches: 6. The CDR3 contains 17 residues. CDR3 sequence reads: CASSFGTGELSGNTIYF. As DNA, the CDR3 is TGCGCCAGCAGCTTCGGGACAGGGGAGCTGTCTGGAAACACCATATATTTT.

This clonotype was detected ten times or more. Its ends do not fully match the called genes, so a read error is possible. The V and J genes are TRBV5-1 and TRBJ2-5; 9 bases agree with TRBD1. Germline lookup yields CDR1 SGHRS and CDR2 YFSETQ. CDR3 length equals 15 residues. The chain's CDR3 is CASSSPGQGQETQYF. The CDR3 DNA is TGTGCCAGCAGTTCTCCGGGACAGGGACAAGAGACCCAGTACTTC.

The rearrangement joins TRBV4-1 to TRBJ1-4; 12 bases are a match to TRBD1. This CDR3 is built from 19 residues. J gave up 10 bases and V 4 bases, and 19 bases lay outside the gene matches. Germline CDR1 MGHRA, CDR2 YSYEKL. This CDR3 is CASSRDDTGTGGGFRKLFF. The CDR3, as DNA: TGCGCCAGCAGCCGCGACGACACCGGGACAGGGGGCGGGTTTAGAAAACTGTTTTTT.

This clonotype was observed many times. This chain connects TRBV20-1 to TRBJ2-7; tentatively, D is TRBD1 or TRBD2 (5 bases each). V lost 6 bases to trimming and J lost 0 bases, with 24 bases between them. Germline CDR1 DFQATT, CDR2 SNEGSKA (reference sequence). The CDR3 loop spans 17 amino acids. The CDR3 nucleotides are TGCAGTGCACCAACCGTTTCCGGGACCCGGAGCTCCTACGAGCAGTACTTC. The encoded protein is CSAPTVSGTRSSYEQYF.

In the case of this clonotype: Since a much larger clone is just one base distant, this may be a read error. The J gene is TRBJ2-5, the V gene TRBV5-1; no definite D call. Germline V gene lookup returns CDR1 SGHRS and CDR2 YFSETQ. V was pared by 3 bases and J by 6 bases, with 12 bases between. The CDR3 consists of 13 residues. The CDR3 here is CASSSLRQKTQYF. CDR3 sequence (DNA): TGCGCCAGCAGCTCGCTCAGACAAAAGACCCAGTACTTC. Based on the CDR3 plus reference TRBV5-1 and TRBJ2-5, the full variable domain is KAGVTQTPRYLIKTRGQQVTLSCSPISGHRSVSWYQQTPGQGLQFLFEYFSETQRNKGNFPGRFSGRQFSNSRSEMNVSTLELGDSALYLCASSSLRQKTQYFGPGTRLLVL.

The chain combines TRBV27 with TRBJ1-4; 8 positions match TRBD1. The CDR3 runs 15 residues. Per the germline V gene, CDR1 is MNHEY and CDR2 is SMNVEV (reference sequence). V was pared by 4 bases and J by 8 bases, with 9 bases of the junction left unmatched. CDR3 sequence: CASSSLTGEYEKLFF. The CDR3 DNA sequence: TGTGCCAGCAGTTCTTTGACAGGGGAATACGAAAAACTGTTTTTT.

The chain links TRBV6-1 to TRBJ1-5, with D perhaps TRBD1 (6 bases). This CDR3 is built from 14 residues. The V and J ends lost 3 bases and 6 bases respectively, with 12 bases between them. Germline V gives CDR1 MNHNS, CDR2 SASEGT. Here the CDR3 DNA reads TGTGCCAGCAGTGACTCCCTCAGGGGTCAGCCCCAGCATTTT. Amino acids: CASSDSLRGQPQHF.

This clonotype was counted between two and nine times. CDR3 residues: CASSRVSINEQFF. The CDR3 DNA reads TGTGCCAGCAGCAGGGTCTCGATCAATGAGCAGTTCTTC. V and J are TRBV7-9 and TRBJ2-1; D remains ambiguous. Trimming took 5 bases from V and 6 from J, leaving 11 bases between them. Germline-derived CDR1 and CDR2 are SEHNR and FQNEAQ (reference sequence). The CDR3 totals 13 residues.

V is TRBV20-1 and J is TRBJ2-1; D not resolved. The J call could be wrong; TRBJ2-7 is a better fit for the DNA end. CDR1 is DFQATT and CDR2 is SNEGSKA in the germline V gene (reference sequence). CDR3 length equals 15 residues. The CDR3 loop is CSARRAVGSYNEQYF. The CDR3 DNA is TGCAGTGCTAGACGGGCCGTGGGCTCCTACAATGAGCAGTACTTC.

The CDR3 region has the DNA TGTGCCAGCAGTACACAGGGGGCACAGCCCCAGCATTTT. Amino acid sequence: CASSTQGAQPQHF. The chain recombines TRBV28 with TRBJ1-5; 9 bases are shared with TRBD1. J gave up 7 bases and V 5 bases, and 3 bases lay outside the gene matches. Germline V gene lookup returns CDR1 MDHEN and CDR2 SYDVKM. CDR3 size: 13 residues.

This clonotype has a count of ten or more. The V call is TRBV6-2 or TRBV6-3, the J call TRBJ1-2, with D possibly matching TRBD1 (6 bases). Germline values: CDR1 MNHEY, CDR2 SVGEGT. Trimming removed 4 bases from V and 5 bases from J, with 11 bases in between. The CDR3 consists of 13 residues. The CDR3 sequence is CASSSGTNYGYTF. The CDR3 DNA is TGTGCCAGCAGTTCCGGGACAAATTATGGCTACACCTTC.

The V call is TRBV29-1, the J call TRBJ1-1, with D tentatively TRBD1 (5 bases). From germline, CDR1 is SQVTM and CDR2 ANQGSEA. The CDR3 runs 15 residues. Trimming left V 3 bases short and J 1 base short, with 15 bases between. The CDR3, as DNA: TGCAGCGTTGAGGGGGGAATTGCGTCGAACACTGAAGCTTTCTTT. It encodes CSVEGGIASNTEAFF.